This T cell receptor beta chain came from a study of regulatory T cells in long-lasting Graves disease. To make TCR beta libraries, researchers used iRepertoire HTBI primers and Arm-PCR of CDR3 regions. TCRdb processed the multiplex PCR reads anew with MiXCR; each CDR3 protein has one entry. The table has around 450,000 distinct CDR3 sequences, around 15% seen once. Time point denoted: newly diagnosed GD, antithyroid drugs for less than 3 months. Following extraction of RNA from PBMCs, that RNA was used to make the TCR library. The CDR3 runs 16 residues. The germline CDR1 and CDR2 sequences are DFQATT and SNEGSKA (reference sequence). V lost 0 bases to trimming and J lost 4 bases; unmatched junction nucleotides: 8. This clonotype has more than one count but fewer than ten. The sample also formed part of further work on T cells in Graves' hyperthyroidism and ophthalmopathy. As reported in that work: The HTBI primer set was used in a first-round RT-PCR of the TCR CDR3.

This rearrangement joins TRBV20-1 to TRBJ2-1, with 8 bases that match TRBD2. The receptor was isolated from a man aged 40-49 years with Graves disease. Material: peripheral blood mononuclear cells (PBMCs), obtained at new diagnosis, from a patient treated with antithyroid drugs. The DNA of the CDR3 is TGCAGTGCTAGAGACCCGGGGGGGACCTCATACAATGAGCAGTTCTTC. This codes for CSARDPGGTSYNEQFF.